This T cell receptor (beta chain) was sequenced in a study of immune heterogeneity within non-small cell lung tumors. In its sample, this clonotype ranks as medium-sized. Trimming left V 2 bases short and J 0 bases short, with 12 bases between. The CDR3 extends over 16 amino acids. Germline V gene data show CDR1 as SGHTA and CDR2 as FQGNSA. For the TCR beta CDR3, multiplex PCR with 32 V and 13 J primers performed the amplification. Each CDR3 protein is one row after TCRdb ran MiXCR on the multiplex PCR reads. The sample holds more than 2,000 distinct CDR3 sequences, over 15% seen once. Per sample, about 610 ng of bulk tumor genomic DNA was the template used. While surgery was under way, several biopsies spaced far apart were taken per primary tumor. Those enrolled were patients newly diagnosed with untreated non-small cell lung cancer and undergoing curative surgery.

The TCR originated in a woman aged 50 to 60 with non-small cell lung cancer. The V and J genes are TRBV7-2 and TRBJ2-3; a weak D match, TRBD2 (5 bases). The material sequenced was lung tumor tissue. The DNA for the CDR3 is TGTGCCAGCAGCTTATTGGGAGCAGATAGCACAGATACGCAGTATTTT. This translates into CASSLLGADSTDTQYF.